This T cell receptor beta chain was identified during a study of cytomegalovirus exposure and HLA in healthy donors. As regards this clone: What it binds is unknown.

Germline loops: CDR1 SEHNR, CDR2 FQNEAQ (reference sequence). The CDR3 has 16 residues. The germline V and J ends were trimmed by 5 bases and 1 base, with 16 bases remaining between them. Broader study findings: Through in vitro validation, a few CMV-associated chains were shown to be specific for CMV antigens.

PCR employed 60 Vbeta and 13 Jbeta primers. Some clones are missing from TCRdb's copy, which holds only in-frame ones; the method was immunoSEQ multiplex PCR. The sample includes more than 70,000 clones, approximately 70% of them seen just once. The rearrangement links TRBV7-9 to TRBJ2-3; a possible D gene is TRBD2 (6 bases). Material: PBMCs. The sequence was collected from a woman in her fifties or sixties in good health and CMV-seropositive. The CDR3 bases are TGTGCCAGCAGCCTTGGCTCGGGACTCGGCACAGATACGCAGTATTTT. It specifies CASSLGSGLGTDTQYF.